Below are 3 T cell receptor beta chains sequenced from a single sample in a study of radiotherapy plus CTLA-4 blockade in lung cancer. Only in-frame clones appear in the TCRdb table, and some are missing; sequencing was by immunoSEQ multiplex PCR. The table has approximately 97,000 clones, 83% seen once. The source material was peripheral blood, sampled from a patient treated with radiotherapy plus ipilimumab. These TCRs come from a human donor with non-small cell lung cancer who had stable disease on radiotherapy plus ipilimumab.

V is TRBV14 and J is TRBJ2-7, with 7 positions matching TRBD1. The CDR3 totals 13 residues. After removal of 1 base from V and 7 bases from J, the junction contained 4 bases not matched to a gene. The germline CDR1 and CDR2 sequences are SGHDN and FVKESK. The CDR3 spells CASSQVQGEEQYF. DNA of the CDR3: TGTGCCAGCAGCCAAGTGCAGGGGGAAGAGCAGTACTTC.

The rearrangement joins TRBV2 to TRBJ1-2, with TRBD1 as a possible D gene (6 bases). The CDR3 has 13 amino acids. Germline CDR1 is SNHLY and CDR2 is FYNNEI. V dropped 9 bases and J dropped 2 bases, with 13 bases sitting between them. In DNA form, the CDR3 reads TGTGCCAGTGGGGGCGTGGGGAACTATGGCTACACCTTC. Its translation: CASGGVGNYGYTF.

This clone was observed a handful of times. V and J are TRBV5-1 and TRBJ2-7; 10 bases fit TRBD2. With V trimmed by 0 bases and J by 0 bases, 6 bases remained unmatched. Germline lookup yields CDR1 SGHRS and CDR2 YFSETQ. This CDR3 is 17 amino acids long. The CDR3 region has the DNA TGCGCCAGCAGCTTGGGACTAGCGGGTCCGCTCTCCTACGAGCAGTACTTC. This translates into CASSLGLAGPLSYEQYF.